A selection of T cell receptor beta chains follows, all from one sample in a study of blood T cell repertoires in COVID-19. Using immunoSEQ multiplex PCR, the repertoire was profiled, and TCRdb retains in-frame clones only, with some absent. The table records about 330,000 clones, about 90% of them present only once. Sequenced material: PBMCs or T cells enriched from blood (not recorded which). The receptors come from a woman in her 30s who had recovered from COVID-19. Both conserved end residues are part of each CDR3. D genes are given only for firm matches. Only some rows state a clone size, as once, few, many or a class for expanded clones.

j_call: TRBJ1-4
v_call: TRBV18
clone_size: -
d_call: -
cdr3_aa: CASSPGGVGEKLFF
cdr3_nt: TGTGCCAGCTCCCCGGGCGGGGTCGGAGAAAAACTGTTTTTT

j_call: TRBJ1-6
v_call: TRBV19
clone_size: -
d_call: -
cdr3_aa: CASKWTVNSPLHF
cdr3_nt: TGTGCCAGTAAATGGACAGTTAATTCACCCCTCCACTTT

j_call: TRBJ1-1
v_call: TRBV5-1
clone_size: -
d_call: -
cdr3_aa: CASSRAAGGTEAFF
cdr3_nt: TGCGCCAGCAGCCGGGCGGCGGGGGGCACTGAAGCTTTCTTT

j_call: TRBJ2-5
v_call: TRBV6-5
clone_size: -
d_call: -
cdr3_aa: CASSYSGPQETQYF
cdr3_nt: TGTGCCAGCAGTTACTCTGGGCCGCAAGAGACCCAGTACTTC

j_call: TRBJ1-4
v_call: TRBV7-9
clone_size: -
d_call: -
cdr3_aa: CASSLPLTRGEKLFF
cdr3_nt: TGTGCCAGCAGCTTGCCTTTGACTCGGGGGGAAAAACTGTTTTTT

j_call: TRBJ2-7
v_call: TRBV28
clone_size: -
d_call: -
cdr3_aa: CASSMTRSYEQYF
cdr3_nt: TGTGCCAGCAGTATGACTCGATCCTACGAGCAGTACTTC

j_call: TRBJ1-2
v_call: TRBV7-9
clone_size: -
d_call: -
cdr3_aa: CASSVITGFYGYTF
cdr3_nt: TGTGCCAGCAGCGTCATAACAGGGTTCTATGGCTACACCTTC

j_call: TRBJ2-7
v_call: TRBV9
clone_size: once
d_call: -
cdr3_aa: CASSVEWDNEQYF
cdr3_nt: TGTGCCAGCAGCGTAGAATGGGACAACGAGCAGTACTTC

j_call: TRBJ1-3
v_call: TRBV7-9
clone_size: -
d_call: -
cdr3_aa: CASSETGNTIYF
cdr3_nt: TGTGCCAGCAGCGAGACTGGAAACACCATATATTTT

j_call: TRBJ2-3
v_call: TRBV7-2
clone_size: -
d_call: -
cdr3_aa: CASSLDYRTDTQYF
cdr3_nt: TGTGCCAGCAGCTTGGACTACCGCACAGATACGCAGTATTTT

j_call: TRBJ2-5
v_call: TRBV7-2
clone_size: -
d_call: -
cdr3_aa: CASSLAPPRDKYF
cdr3_nt: TGTGCCAGCAGCTTAGCGCCGCCCAGGGATAAGTACTTC

j_call: TRBJ2-5
v_call: TRBV3-1/TRBV3-2
clone_size: -
d_call: -
cdr3_aa: CASSQDLIGSPNERTQYF
cdr3_nt: TGTGCCAGCAGCCAAGATCTAATAGGCAGCCCTAATGAGCGGACCCAGTACTTC

j_call: TRBJ1-2
v_call: TRBV7-9
clone_size: -
d_call: TRBD1
cdr3_aa: CASSPPGTETNYGYTF
cdr3_nt: TGTGCCAGCAGCCCGCCAGGGACAGAGACTAACTATGGCTACACCTTC

j_call: TRBJ1-5
v_call: TRBV11-2
clone_size: -
d_call: -
cdr3_aa: CASSLTQGGQPQHF
cdr3_nt: TGTGCCAGCAGCTTAACGCAGGGTGGACAGCCCCAGCATTTT

j_call: TRBJ2-1
v_call: TRBV10-1
clone_size: once
d_call: TRBD2
cdr3_aa: CASSPLGSGGSYNEQFF
cdr3_nt: TGCGCCAGCAGTCCCCTTGGAAGCGGGGGGAGCTACAATGAGCAGTTCTTC

j_call: TRBJ1-5
v_call: TRBV19
clone_size: -
d_call: -
cdr3_aa: CASSIWGGGPGGQPQHF
cdr3_nt: TGTGCCAGTAGTATCTGGGGTGGAGGGCCCGGCGGTCAGCCCCAGCATTTT

j_call: TRBJ2-7
v_call: TRBV9
clone_size: -
d_call: TRBD2
cdr3_aa: CASSSGLAGGPEQYF
cdr3_nt: TGTGCCAGCAGCTCGGGACTAGCGGGGGGACCCGAGCAGTACTTC

j_call: TRBJ2-1
v_call: TRBV7-3
clone_size: once
d_call: -
cdr3_aa: CASSTQGPLSDNEQFF
cdr3_nt: TGTGCCAGCAGCACCCAGGGTCCTCTGTCGGACAATGAGCAGTTCTTC

j_call: TRBJ1-2
v_call: TRBV30
clone_size: -
d_call: -
cdr3_aa: CAWSVLRGTYGYTF
cdr3_nt: TGTGCCTGGAGTGTACTTCGGGGAACCTATGGCTACACCTTC

j_call: TRBJ2-6
v_call: TRBV11-2
clone_size: -
d_call: -
cdr3_aa: CASSHPRVTGANVLTF
cdr3_nt: TGTGCCAGCAGCCATCCGAGGGTGACTGGGGCCAACGTCCTGACTTTC

j_call: TRBJ2-7
v_call: TRBV19
clone_size: once
d_call: TRBD1
cdr3_aa: CASSASWDSYEQYF
cdr3_nt: TGTGCCAGTAGTGCATCGTGGGACAGCTACGAGCAGTACTTC

j_call: TRBJ2-7
v_call: TRBV27
clone_size: -
d_call: -
cdr3_aa: CASSSRLGSVDSYEQYF
cdr3_nt: TGTGCCAGCAGCAGCAGGTTGGGTAGCGTTGACTCCTACGAGCAGTACTTC

j_call: TRBJ2-1
v_call: TRBV7-2
clone_size: -
d_call: TRBD2
cdr3_aa: CASRSRGGSYNEQFF
cdr3_nt: TGTGCCAGCAGGTCGCGGGGAGGGTCCTACAATGAGCAGTTCTTC

j_call: TRBJ1-1
v_call: TRBV18
clone_size: -
d_call: -
cdr3_aa: CASFLSENTEAFF
cdr3_nt: TGTGCCAGCTTCCTCTCAGAGAACACTGAAGCTTTCTTT

j_call: TRBJ1-6
v_call: TRBV7-6
clone_size: -
d_call: -
cdr3_aa: CASSLEQGLESPLHF
cdr3_nt: TGTGCCAGCAGCTTAGAGCAGGGACTGGAATCACCCCTCCACTTT

j_call: TRBJ2-1
v_call: TRBV11-2
clone_size: -
d_call: -
cdr3_aa: CASSTIRGSYNEQFF
cdr3_nt: TGTGCCAGCAGTACTATACGGGGCTCCTACAATGAGCAGTTCTTC

j_call: TRBJ1-4
v_call: TRBV28
clone_size: -
d_call: -
cdr3_aa: CASSLGGGLSNEKLFF
cdr3_nt: TGTGCCAGCAGTTTGGGGGGGGGCTTATCTAATGAAAAACTGTTTTTT

j_call: TRBJ1-5
v_call: TRBV7-8
clone_size: -
d_call: TRBD1
cdr3_aa: CASSLGGGRTQPQHF
cdr3_nt: TGTGCCAGCAGCTTAGGAGGGGGCCGCACTCAGCCCCAGCATTTT

j_call: TRBJ2-2
v_call: TRBV5-1
clone_size: -
d_call: -
cdr3_aa: CASSWGQRVGELFF
cdr3_nt: TGCGCCAGCAGCTGGGGACAGCGGGTCGGGGAGCTGTTTTTT

j_call: TRBJ2-1
v_call: TRBV19
clone_size: -
d_call: TRBD2
cdr3_aa: CASSREGLKRNEQFF
cdr3_nt: TGTGCCAGTAGTAGGGAGGGCCTCAAGAGGAATGAGCAGTTCTTC

j_call: TRBJ2-3
v_call: TRBV3-1/TRBV3-2
clone_size: -
d_call: -
cdr3_aa: CASSQGRGVTQYF
cdr3_nt: TGTGCCAGCAGCCAAGGTCGGGGTGTCACGCAGTATTTT

j_call: TRBJ2-3
v_call: TRBV5-5
clone_size: -
d_call: TRBD1
cdr3_aa: CASSAQRQGTQYF
cdr3_nt: TGTGCCAGCAGCGCGCAAAGACAGGGCACGCAGTATTTT

j_call: TRBJ2-1
v_call: TRBV6-1
clone_size: -
d_call: -
cdr3_aa: CASSEELKNEQFF
cdr3_nt: TGTGCCAGCAGTGAAGAGCTGAAGAATGAGCAGTTCTTC

j_call: TRBJ1-1
v_call: TRBV18
clone_size: -
d_call: TRBD1
cdr3_aa: CASSQTGSPGAEAFF
cdr3_nt: TGTGCCAGCTCACAGACAGGGTCCCCCGGCGCGGAAGCTTTCTTT

j_call: TRBJ2-7
v_call: TRBV5-6
clone_size: -
d_call: TRBD1
cdr3_aa: CASTGRTGISYEQYF
cdr3_nt: TGTGCCAGCACGGGAAGGACAGGGATTTCCTACGAGCAGTACTTC

j_call: TRBJ1-2
v_call: TRBV6-5
clone_size: -
d_call: TRBD1
cdr3_aa: CASSWDRLAEGYTF
cdr3_nt: TGTGCCAGCAGTTGGGACAGGTTAGCGGAAGGCTACACCTTC

j_call: TRBJ1-4
v_call: TRBV7-2
clone_size: -
d_call: TRBD1
cdr3_aa: CASSPGTAEKLFF
cdr3_nt: TGTGCCAGCAGCCCGGGGACAGCTGAAAAACTGTTTTTT